This T cell receptor beta chain was obtained from a study of cytomegalovirus exposure and HLA in healthy donors. Study-wide points: For most subjects, TCR beta sequences were reported to predict HLA-A and HLA-B alleles with accuracy.

Use of 60 Vbeta and 13 Jbeta primers characterized the PCR. Repertoires were generated with immunoSEQ multiplex PCR, while TCRdb's copy carries only in-frame clones and drops some. The sample has approximately 120,000 clones, approximately 73% seen once. In regard to this clone: The target antigen is unknown.

Trimming removed 2 bases at V and 7 bases at J, with 12 bases between. The CDR3 has 14 residues. Looked up from germline, CDR1 is SGHNT and CDR2 is YYREEE (reference sequence). Sequencing input: PBMCs. The sequence came from a man between 60 and 75 years old in good health and CMV-seropositive. V gene TRBV5-4 combines with J gene TRBJ1-4, with D tentatively TRBD1 (6 bases). CDR3 residues: CASSLSGESEKLFF. CDR3 nucleotides: TGTGCCAGCAGCTTATCAGGGGAGAGTGAAAAACTGTTTTTT.